This TCR beta chain was recovered during a study of cytomegalovirus exposure and HLA in healthy donors (dated by TCRdb to 2016 to 2017). For context, the study as a whole: An earlier analysis of roughly 500 of the donors reported approximately 300 Gb of sequence data and 100 million to 120 million unique TCR beta sequences obtained from around 190 million T cells. HLA typing included class I and class II loci at four-digit resolution. A separate validation cohort of 100 to 150 different subjects was used in addition to the 666-subject first cohort. Alongside the repertoire data, information on donor age, sex, ethnicity and CMV serostatus was compiled. The study profiled the T cell repertoires of approximately 700 subjects by immunosequencing and related them to cytomegalovirus serostatus. The number of donors typed differed by locus, with about 629-640 for A, B, C, DRB1 and DQB1, approximately 500 for DQA1, approximately 580 for DPA1, and 450 to 480 for DPB1. In the later analysis, no new phenotypic data were used to find candidate immune exposures; instead, reliance was placed on TCR beta sequences and their occurrence across donors. Roughly 290 gigabases of sequencing data and around 90 million unique TCR sequences made up an early release that covered several hundred HLA-typed donors. The aim of the study was to test whether cataloging public T cell receptors could identify signatures of past pathogen exposure. In an earlier analysis of several hundred of the donors, high-throughput TCR beta sequencing was used to judge whether each TCR beta V gene segment behaved as functional or pseudogenic. Because of strong linkage in the cohort, a handful of DR-DQ haplotypes were treated as single units for association and clustering. Genome-wide SNP genotypes for about 65% of the 666 donors were used in a later genetic analysis, which treated that subset as a discovery cohort. Every repertoire in the discovery cohort had been generated on one and the same sequencing platform. Among the roughly 400 genotyped donors, under 90% belonged to the genetic ancestry cluster associated with self-reported Caucasian donors. To study patterns of TCR occurrence, a later analysis re-analyzed previously published TCR beta repertoires from just over 650 donors and added high-resolution HLA genotyping. On average, around 240,000 unique TCR beta nucleotide sequences were sequenced per donor among more than 350 genotyped donors of the cohort, with 15% to 20% of those sequences being non-productive. To predict cytomegalovirus infection status, the study combined high-throughput TCR immunosequencing, statistical association of individual TCRs with disease status, and machine learning.

Overall results and qualifications from the work: In an earlier analysis of approximately 600 of the donors, most TCR beta V segments were observed in productive rearrangements about 87% or about 30% of the time, broadly matching IMGT annotations. The study gave a list of roughly 150 TCR beta chains associated with cytomegalovirus. In a later analysis, more than 15,000 TCR beta sequences were associated with specific HLA alleles at a false discovery rate of 0.05. Most CMV-associated TCR beta chains appeared to be HLA-restricted in a later analysis, and the HLA associations seemed to be driven largely by CMV exposure. Compared with equally common non-associated chains, HLA-associated TCR beta chains in a later analysis were more clonally expanded and had lower generation probabilities. Some IMGT-functional V segments, including TRBV6-2 and TRBV6-3, could not be told apart with the 87-base-pair reads, so those segments were excluded. Sequencing depth was assumed to be roughly uniform across donors in the presence/absence analyses, though that assumption may not hold. The earlier analysis of approximately 540 of the donors excluded roughly 17 rarely observed V segments, including chromosome 9 orphons, because counts were too low. The authors suggested that the approach could potentially be extended to other disease states and immunological phenotypes. A later genetic analysis associated a missense DCLRE1C variant with V-gene and J-gene trimming of TCR beta chains, and an independent cohort replicated the association. In a later analysis, several top co-occurrence clusters were reported to appear linked to parvovirus B19, influenza, CMV and Epstein-Barr virus. A further reported finding was that TCR beta sequences accurately predicted the HLA-A and HLA-B alleles for most subjects in the first cohort. Most TCR sequences were observed very rarely across donors, whereas some public TCRs were present in many individuals. A group of highly shared sequence variants was considered likely to be a technical artifact of the sequencing pipeline. Cytomegalovirus status was reported to be diagnosed by the classifier with high specificity and sensitivity in both the original and validation cohorts. A few of the identified cytomegalovirus-associated TCR beta chains were confirmed in vitro to be specific for cytomegalovirus antigens. Because some donors lacked HLA typing at each locus, the association tests relied only on the typed subset. A later genetic analysis reported fewer N-insertions in productive TCRs among donors in an Asian-associated ancestry cluster than the roughly 650-donor mean. In a later analysis, TCR association rates were found to vary across HLA loci, with the most associated TCRs seen for DRB1 alleles and the fewest for HLA-C alleles. For the cohort, immune exposure information was limited to CMV serostatus. This cohort had only TCR beta chains sequenced, and the lack of alpha or paired-chain data limited which features could be detected. When HLA alleles, especially DR and DQ, strongly co-occurred, attributing TCR associations to individual alleles was difficult. Correlated functional status among segregating V segments might reflect linkage disequilibrium, but an unknown experimental factor could not be ruled out.

Via the germline V gene (reference sequence), CDR1 is LNHDA and CDR2 SQIVND. Relative to germline, V is missing 9 bases and J is missing 5 bases, with 11 bases of the junction outside any gene match. The CDR3 goes from the cysteine to the phenylalanine over 14 residues. This entry keeps only the CDR3 DNA: 42 bases, framed from base 1. On this clone: This receptor's antigen is unknown. Within one base of it there is no much larger clone, and no base qualities were kept.

The library was prepared using the immunoSEQ multiplex PCR assay. For the multiplex PCR, a mixture combining 60 forward primers for TCR Vbeta segments and 13 reverse primers for TCR Jbeta segments was used. Amplification of the CDR3 region of rearranged TCR beta genes was performed with a multiplex PCR assay on genomic DNA. On the Illumina HiSeq System, the amplified TCR beta libraries were sequenced as 87-base-pair reads. On the authors' methods: In a later analysis, tens of millions of unique TCR beta chains were counted across the 500 to 850 repertoires, and approximately 9.9 million of these chains were shared by at least two donors. A nearest-neighbor algorithm error-corrected the raw reads and collapsed the reads into unique sequences, merging closely related sequences to remove PCR and sequencing errors. CDR3 sequences were aligned to IMGT reference sequences to assign V, D and J gene segments. For a sequence to be retained, a match of at least six nucleotides was required to both a V gene segment and a J gene segment. Rearrangements were classified as productive when the CDR3 lacked stop codons and remained in frame with V and J, and all other rearrangements were classified as non-productive. Following IMGT convention, CDR3 was defined as the stretch from the second conserved V-encoded cysteine up to the conserved J-encoded phenylalanine. The earlier analysis of about 620 of the donors excluded sequences that lacked an unambiguous match to a single V gene segment. An earlier analysis of 500 to 700 of the donors classified V segments as functional when productive rearrangements were above 56.7% and as segregating when the standard deviation between donors was above 5%. A statistical classification framework was built for diagnosing cytomegalovirus status from the catalog of TCR beta chain sequences. In a later analysis, TCR nucleotide sequences were compared against IMGT/GENE-DB human TR gene sequences so that V and J genes could be assigned. In a later analysis, CDR3 sequences and most-parsimonious VDJ recombination scenarios were assigned using the TCRdist pipeline. In a later analysis, each TCR beta chain was defined by its CDR3 amino acid sequence together with its V-gene family, and reads lacking a unique V-gene family were excluded. A later analysis removed over 500 highly shared, low-generation-probability nucleotide sequences to deal with suspected cross-contamination and a sequencing artifact. In a later analysis, a clonal expansion index was calculated for each public chain from normalized within-repertoire ranks of inferred template counts. In a later analysis, generation probabilities were computed using a VDJ recombination model fitted to out-of-frame rearrangements, and the results were checked against IGoR. A later analysis scored TCR-TCR, TCR-HLA and TCR-CMV co-occurrence with hypergeometric tests, applying a repertoire-size bias correction to TCR pairs. To estimate false discovery rates, a later analysis permuted the HLA or CMV assignments 20 times. In a later analysis, co-occurring TCRs were grouped with DBSCAN, and TCRdist sequence similarity was added when clustering was performed within HLA-allele-positive subsets. Repertoires with fewer than 30,000 or more than 120,000 public chains, plus five repertoires with anomalous nucleotide sharing, were excluded from co-occurrence clustering. Held by TCRdb, this immuneACCESS table contains in-frame sequences only and omits some clones. Under half of the omission traces to an unresolved V gene where checked; the cause of the rest is unknown. The V and J calls and clone size are taken from that table; D and trimming were inferred from the DNA. This sample comprises about 170,000 clones, more than 80% of them detected only once. About 0.77% of the sample is taken by the ten largest.

The cohort consisted of 600 to 700 healthy bone marrow donors. Cohort members were all nominally healthy when sampled, although unrecorded immune exposures were likely present. The donor was CMV seronegative and was included in the group of over 300 seronegative cohort members. A peripheral blood sample was provided by each donor, and peripheral blood mononuclear cells were used for TCR beta sequencing. The Qiagen DNeasy Blood Extraction Kit was used to extract genomic DNA from the blood cell samples. Sample: PBMCs. The chain uses TRBV19 and TRBJ2-7, and TRBD2 matches 9 of the central bases. The sequence came from a woman between 18 and 29 years old in good health and CMV-seronegative. The CDR3 region reads CASRRAGGGNEQYF. The nucleotides read TGTGCCAGCAGACGAGCGGGAGGTGGGAACGAGCAGTACTTC.